A single sample gave rise to the 26 T cell receptor beta chains below, sequenced in a study of control samples from healthy donors and cancer patients. Assay used: immunoSEQ multiplex PCR; TCRdb lists only in-frame clones, some missing. The sample comprises around 58,000 clones, more than 95% of which are singletons, and roughly 0.99% rests with the top ten. Sequencing was performed on blood. The receptor set was obtained from a woman aged 18-29 years in good health.

The chain links TRBV7-8 to TRBJ1-2; maybe TRBD1 (6 bases). There are 14 residues in the CDR3. V lost 5 bases, J lost 3 bases, and 13 bases lay in between. The germline V gene has CDR1 SGHVS and CDR2 FQNEAQ. The CDR3 reads CASSKNRGYYGYTF. CDR3 coding DNA: TGTGCCAGCAGCAAAAATAGGGGGTACTATGGCTACACCTTC. Full variable domain (remainder filled in from reference TRBV7-8 and TRBJ1-2): GAGVSQSPRYKVAKRGQDVALRCDPISGHVSLFWYQQALGQGPEFLTYFQNEAQLDKSGLPSDRFFAERPEGSVSTLKIQRTQQEDSAVYLCASSKNRGYYGYTFGSGTRLTVV.

This sequence joins TRBV2 and TRBJ1-3; TRBD1 agrees at 7 bases. J was trimmed by 4 bases and V by 7 bases; bases with no gene match: 10. The CDR3 sequence is 15 residues long. The germline V gene has CDR1 SNHLY and CDR2 FYNNEI. In DNA, the CDR3 is TGTGCCAGCACCACCGTACAGGGGAGGGGAAACACCATATATTTT. Amino acids: CASTTVQGRGNTIYF.

The genes are TRBV19 and TRBJ1-4; 12 bases fit TRBD1. The V segment lost 8 bases and the J segment 7 bases; nucleotides outside the gene matches: 11. Germline V gives CDR1 LNHDA, CDR2 SQIVND (reference sequence). CDR3 length: 16 amino acids. The CDR3 DNA follows: TGTGCCAGTGAACCGGGACAGGGGGCCGGGGTTGAAAAACTGTTTTTT. Residues: CASEPGQGAGVEKLFF.

This chain joins TRBV7-9 and TRBJ2-1; 9 bases fit TRBD2. With V trimmed by 7 bases and J by 6 bases, 16 bases remained unmatched. This CDR3 has 17 amino acids. Per germline, CDR1 SEHNR and CDR2 FQNEAQ (reference sequence). In DNA, the CDR3 is TGTGCCAGCACTCCCGAACTGGCGGGGGGGCGCGGCAATGAGCAGTTCTTC. Translating it yields CASTPELAGGRGNEQFF. The full variable domain, with the rest looked up from reference TRBV7-9 and TRBJ2-1, is DTGVSQNPRHKITKRGQNVTFRCDPISEHNRLYWYRQTLGQGPEFLTYFQNEAQLEKSRLLSDRFSAERPKGSFSTLEIQRTEQGDSAMYLCASTPELAGGRGNEQFFGPGTRLTVL.

The CDR3 region is CASSLVGQGVEAFF. In DNA, the CDR3 is TGTGCCAGCAGTTTAGTAGGACAGGGGGTTGAAGCTTTCTTT. The chain combines TRBV28 with TRBJ1-1; 10 nucleotides line up with TRBD1. J lost 7 bases, V lost 2 bases, and 4 bases had no gene match. Germline V gene lookup returns CDR1 MDHEN and CDR2 SYDVKM. This CDR3 has 14 amino acids.

The chain uses TRBV7-2 and TRBJ1-5, with D unresolved. Trimming took off 1 base at V and 1 base at J, with 11 bases between the two ends. The CDR3 length is 16 residues. Germline-derived CDR1 and CDR2 are SGHTA and FQGNSA. For the CDR3, the DNA is TGTGCCAGCAGCTTAGGGGGTTGGGAAAGCAATCAGCCCCAGCATTTT. It codes for CASSLGGWESNQPQHF.

V gene TRBV7-8 combines with J gene TRBJ1-2; 9 bases are shared with TRBD1. J gave up 8 bases and V 4 bases, and 14 bases lay outside the gene matches. Germline V gene data show CDR1 as SGHVS and CDR2 as FQNEAQ. CDR3 length: 16 residues. The CDR3 reads CASSYQGRGTGWGYTF. The CDR3 nucleotides are TGTGCCAGCAGCTACCAGGGGCGCGGGACAGGGTGGGGCTACACCTTC.

The CDR3 DNA sequence: TGTGCCAGCAGCCGACAAACGGGACGGAATAACTATGGCTACACCTTC. It yields the protein CASSRQTGRNNYGYTF. The chain has TRBV3-1 (or the pseudogene TRBV3-2) and TRBJ1-2; D perhaps matches TRBD1 (5 bases). There are 16 residues in the CDR3. The germline V gene has CDR1 LGHDT and CDR2 YNNKEL (reference sequence). With 4 bases removed from V and 1 base from J, the gap between germline ends came to 16 bases.

This chain connects TRBV4-1 to TRBJ2-7; 8 bases are shared with TRBD1. The CDR3 is made up of 13 amino acids. V lost 4 bases to trimming and J lost 6 bases; unmatched junction nucleotides: 5. CDR1 and CDR2 (germline): MGHRA, YSYEKL. The CDR3 loop is CASSRGQGSEQYF. The CDR3 nucleotides are TGCGCCAGCAGCCGAGGACAGGGATCCGAGCAGTACTTC.

This clone was detected only once. The chain has TRBV9 and TRBJ1-4; D is unresolved. Trimming pared 4 bases from V and 0 bases from J, leaving 7 bases between. This CDR3 has 14 residues. Germline V gives CDR1 SGDLS, CDR2 YYNGEE. The CDR3 DNA sequence: TGTGCCAGCAGCCCTCGGGCAACTAATGAAAAACTGTTTTTT. Translating it yields CASSPRATNEKLFF. Full variable domain (outside the CDR3, taken from reference TRBV9 and TRBJ1-4): DSGVTQTPKHLITATGQRVTLRCSPRSGDLSVYWYQQSLDQGLQFLIQYYNGEERAKGNILERFSAQQFPDLHSELNLSSLELGDSALYFCASSPRATNEKLFFGSGTQLSVL.

The rearrangement joins TRBV27 to TRBJ2-7; unclear D gene. Germline V lookup: CDR1 MNHEY, CDR2 SMNVEV (reference sequence). The V end lost 2 bases, the J end lost 3 bases, and 14 bases lay between the germline ends. CDR3 size: 15 residues. CDR3 amino acids: CASSLRVPSDYEQYF. CDR3 DNA sequence: TGTGCCAGCAGTTTAAGGGTCCCTTCTGACTACGAGCAGTACTTC.

The gene calls are TRBV15 and TRBJ2-1; D is undetermined. CDR1 is LNHNV and CDR2 is YYDKDF in the germline V gene (reference sequence). This CDR3 contains 14 residues. The V end was cut by 0 bases, the J end by 6 bases, with 9 bases between. CDR3 DNA sequence: TGTGCCACCAGCAGAGATCTGGTCAGCAATGAGCAGTTCTTC. Translating it yields CATSRDLVSNEQFF.

The chain employs TRBV5-1 and TRBJ1-1; the D is unclear. The CDR3 spans 13 residues. The germline CDR1 and CDR2 sequences are SGHRS and YFSETQ. V was shortened by 7 bases and J by 1 base, with 11 bases between the two germline ends. The CDR3 DNA sequence: TGCGCCAGCTGCCCCGTGGCGAACACTGAAGCTTTCTTT. It yields the protein CASCPVANTEAFF.

This clone was seen a handful of times. The chain uses TRBV12-3 or TRBV12-4 and TRBJ1-2; 9 bases are shared with TRBD1. V shed 5 bases, J shed 7 bases, and the junction held 5 bases outside the gene matches. The CDR3 contains 13 residues. The CDR3, as DNA: TGTGCCAGCAGTCTAGGACAGGGGTTTGGCTACACCTTC. It yields the protein CASSLGQGFGYTF.

This sequence joins TRBV29-1 and TRBJ1-2; no clear D. CDR3 length: 11 amino acids. Germline-derived CDR1 and CDR2 are SQVTM and ANQGSEA. Deletions cut 1 base from V and 4 bases from J, with 4 bases between. The CDR3 here is CSVEGVYGYTF. The CDR3 DNA follows: TGCAGCGTTGAAGGAGTCTATGGCTACACCTTC.

V gene TRBV7-2 combines with J gene TRBJ1-4; possibly TRBD1 for D (5 bases). The CDR3 loop spans 17 amino acids. Looked up from germline, CDR1 is SGHTA and CDR2 is FQGNSA. The V end was cut by 4 bases, the J end by 8 bases, with 23 bases between. The CDR3: CASSSSPYRSPREKLFF. CDR3 bases: TGTGCCAGCAGCTCGAGTCCTTACAGGAGCCCGAGGGAAAAACTGTTTTTT. Using reference TRBV7-2 and TRBJ1-4 for the parts outside the CDR3, the full variable domain is GAGVSQSPSNKVTEKGKDVELRCDPISGHTALYWYRQSLGQGLEFLIYFQGNSAPDKSGLPSDRFSAERTGGSVSTLTIQRTQQEDSAVYLCASSSSPYRSPREKLFFGSGTQLSVL.

The V and J genes are TRBV9 and TRBJ2-3, with TRBD2 matching 12 bases. Germline CDR1 SGDLS, CDR2 YYNGEE. The trim removed 2 bases at V and 4 bases at J, leaving 5 bases unmatched. The CDR3 is 16 residues long. In DNA form, the CDR3 reads TGTGCCAGCAGCGTGGGCCTAGCGGGGGGGGCAGATACGCAGTATTTT. It specifies CASSVGLAGGADTQYF.

The V call is TRBV23-1, the J call TRBJ2-7; 13 bases match TRBD2. TRBV23-1 is recorded as an ORF, its role being uncertain. This CDR3 region has 18 residues. V trimming: 8 bases; J trimming: 1 base; junction bases outside the gene matches: 14. This CDR3 reads CASDRLAGGQQKSYEQYF. The DNA for the CDR3 is TGCGCCAGCGATCGACTAGCGGGGGGCCAACAAAAATCCTACGAGCAGTACTTC.

This chain joins TRBV7-2 and TRBJ2-1; no reliable D call. The ends were cut back, 6 bases at V and 3 bases at J, with 3 bases in the middle. Per germline, CDR1 SGHTA and CDR2 FQGNSA. This CDR3 has 11 residues. The CDR3, as DNA: TGTGCCAGCAGTGGCTACAATGAGCAGTTCTTC. Amino acids: CASSGYNEQFF.

The genes are TRBV19 and TRBJ1-1; maybe TRBD1 (5 bases). V was shortened by 1 base and J by 7 bases, with 10 bases between the two germline ends. Germline V gene sequence: CDR1 LNHDA, CDR2 SQIVND (reference sequence). The CDR3 spans 13 residues. CDR3 bases: TGTGCCAGTAGTATAGTGGCAGGGATTGAAGCTTTCTTT. Amino acids: CASSIVAGIEAFF.

The genes are TRBV19 and TRBJ1-5; TRBD1 matches 7 bases. This CDR3 has 15 residues. Germline assignment: CDR1 LNHDA and CDR2 SQIVND (reference sequence). Trimming took 4 bases from V and 0 from J; bases not matched to a gene: 3. CDR3 region: CASSTTGASNQPQHF. The CDR3, as DNA: TGTGCCAGTAGTACAACAGGGGCTAGCAATCAGCCCCAGCATTTT.

The gene calls are TRBV9 and TRBJ2-1, with 11 bases fitting TRBD2. V lost 3 bases and J lost 5; bases outside the gene matches: 10. The germline V gene encodes CDR1 SGDLS and CDR2 YYNGEE. This CDR3 spans 17 amino acids. This CDR3 reads CASSAALAGGPDNEQFF. The CDR3 bases are TGTGCCAGCAGCGCGGCCTTAGCGGGGGGGCCAGACAATGAGCAGTTCTTC.

This clone showed up just once. The CDR3 nucleotides are TGTGCCAGCAGCCAGGGGTCTAACTATGGCTACACCTTC. It is translated as CASSQGSNYGYTF. The chain links TRBV28 to TRBJ1-2; tentatively, D is TRBD1 (6 bases). The CDR3 has 13 amino acids. V lost 6 bases, J lost 0 bases, and 8 bases lay in between. CDR1 is MDHEN and CDR2 is SYDVKM in the germline V gene.

Written as DNA, the CDR3 is TGTGCCAGCAGTTACGAGGGGATTTCAGGCTACACCTTC. It encodes CASSYEGISGYTF. This sequence joins TRBV6-6 and TRBJ1-2; tentative D call: TRBD1 (5 bases). Germline values: CDR1 MNHNY, CDR2 SVGAGI (reference sequence). The ends were cut back, 2 bases at V and 8 bases at J, with 12 bases in the middle. This CDR3 has 13 amino acids.

The chain links TRBV28 to TRBJ1-2; D is uncertain. CDR1 and CDR2 (germline): MDHEN, SYDVKM. Trimming stripped 5 bases from V and 8 bases from J, with 6 bases between. The CDR3 spans 10 residues. The DNA for the CDR3 is TGTGCCAGCAGTGGGGTCGGCTACACCTTC. This encodes CASSGVGYTF.

The chain couples TRBV29-1 to TRBJ1-1; no clear D gene. Germline-derived CDR1 and CDR2 are SQVTM and ANQGSEA. The V end lost 1 base, the J end lost 0 bases, and 6 bases lay between the germline ends. This CDR3 has 13 amino acids. CDR3 nucleotides: TGCAGCGTTGAAGGTAGAATGAACACTGAAGCTTTCTTT. Protein sequence: CSVEGRMNTEAFF.